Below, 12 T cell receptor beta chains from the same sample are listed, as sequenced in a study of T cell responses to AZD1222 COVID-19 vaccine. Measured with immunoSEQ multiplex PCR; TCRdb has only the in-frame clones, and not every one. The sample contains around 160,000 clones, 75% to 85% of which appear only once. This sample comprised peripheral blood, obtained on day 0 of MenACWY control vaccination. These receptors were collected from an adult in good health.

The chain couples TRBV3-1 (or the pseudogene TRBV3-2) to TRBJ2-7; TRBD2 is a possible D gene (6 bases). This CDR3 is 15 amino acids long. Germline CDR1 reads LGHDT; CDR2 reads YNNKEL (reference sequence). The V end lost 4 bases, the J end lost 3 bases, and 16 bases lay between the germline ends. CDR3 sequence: CASSPTGTEHYEQYV. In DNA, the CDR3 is TGTGCCAGCAGCCCAACCGGGACTGAACACTACGAGCAGTACGTC.

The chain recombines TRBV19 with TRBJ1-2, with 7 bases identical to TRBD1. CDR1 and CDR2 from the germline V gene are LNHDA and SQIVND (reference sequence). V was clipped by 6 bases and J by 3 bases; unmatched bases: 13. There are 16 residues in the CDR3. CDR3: CASSRTGVTVDYGYTF. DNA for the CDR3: TGTGCCAGTAGCCGAACAGGGGTTACCGTCGACTATGGCTACACCTTC.

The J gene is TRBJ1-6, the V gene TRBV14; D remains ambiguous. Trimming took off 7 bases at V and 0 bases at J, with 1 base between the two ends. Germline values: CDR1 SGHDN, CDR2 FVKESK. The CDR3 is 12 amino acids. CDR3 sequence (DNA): TGTGCCAGCAACTCCTATAATTCACCCCTCCACTTT. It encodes CASNSYNSPLHF.

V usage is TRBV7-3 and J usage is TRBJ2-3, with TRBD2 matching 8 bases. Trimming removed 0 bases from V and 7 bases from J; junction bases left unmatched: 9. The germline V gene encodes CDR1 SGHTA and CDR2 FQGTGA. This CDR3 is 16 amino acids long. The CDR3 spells CASSLTGSGKVNTQYF. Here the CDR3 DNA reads TGTGCCAGCAGCTTAACGGGTAGCGGGAAAGTAAATACGCAGTATTTT.

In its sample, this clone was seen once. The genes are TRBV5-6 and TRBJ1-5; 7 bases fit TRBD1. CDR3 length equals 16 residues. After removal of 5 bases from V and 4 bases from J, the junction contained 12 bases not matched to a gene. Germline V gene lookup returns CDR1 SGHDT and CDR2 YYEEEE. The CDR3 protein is CASSPGPQGWNQPQHF. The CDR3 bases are TGTGCCAGCAGTCCCGGGCCACAGGGGTGGAATCAGCCCCAGCATTTT.

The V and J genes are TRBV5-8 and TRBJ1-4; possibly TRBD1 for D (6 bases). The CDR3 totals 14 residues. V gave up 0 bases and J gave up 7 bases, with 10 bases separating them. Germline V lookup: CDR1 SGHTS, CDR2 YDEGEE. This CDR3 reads CASSLVDRTEKLFF. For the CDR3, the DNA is TGTGCCAGCAGCTTGGTTGACAGGACTGAAAAACTGTTTTTT.

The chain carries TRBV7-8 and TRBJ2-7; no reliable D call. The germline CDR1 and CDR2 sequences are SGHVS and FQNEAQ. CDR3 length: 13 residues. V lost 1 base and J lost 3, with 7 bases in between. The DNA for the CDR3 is TGTGCCAGCAGCTTAGTTAGTCTCTACGAGCAGTACTTC. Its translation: CASSLVSLYEQYF.

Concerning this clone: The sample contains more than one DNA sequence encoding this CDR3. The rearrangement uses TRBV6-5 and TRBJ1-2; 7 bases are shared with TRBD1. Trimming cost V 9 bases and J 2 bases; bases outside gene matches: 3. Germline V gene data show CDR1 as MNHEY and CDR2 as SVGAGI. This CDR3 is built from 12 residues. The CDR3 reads CASKGQNYGYTF. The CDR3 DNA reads TGTGCCAGTAAGGGACAGAACTATGGCTACACCTTC.

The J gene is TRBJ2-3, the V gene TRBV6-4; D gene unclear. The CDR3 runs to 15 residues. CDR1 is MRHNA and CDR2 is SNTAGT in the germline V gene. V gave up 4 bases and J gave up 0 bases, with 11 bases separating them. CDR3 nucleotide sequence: TGTGCCAGCAGTGCGAGTTCCTCAAGCACAGATACGCAGTATTTT. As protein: CASSASSSSTDTQYF.

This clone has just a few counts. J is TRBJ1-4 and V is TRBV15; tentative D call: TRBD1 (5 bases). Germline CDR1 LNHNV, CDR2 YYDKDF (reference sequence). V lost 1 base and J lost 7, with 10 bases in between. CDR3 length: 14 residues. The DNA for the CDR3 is TGTGCCACCAGCAGAGGGGGGATTTCTGAAAAACTGTTTTTT. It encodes CATSRGGISEKLFF.

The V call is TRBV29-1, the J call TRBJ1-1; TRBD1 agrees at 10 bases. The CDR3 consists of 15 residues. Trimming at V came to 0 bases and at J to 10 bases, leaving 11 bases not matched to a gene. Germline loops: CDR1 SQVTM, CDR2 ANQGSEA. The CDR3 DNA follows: TGCAGCGTTGAAGAAACAAGACAGGGGGCAAGAGGAGCTTTCTTT. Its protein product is CSVEETRQGARGAFF.

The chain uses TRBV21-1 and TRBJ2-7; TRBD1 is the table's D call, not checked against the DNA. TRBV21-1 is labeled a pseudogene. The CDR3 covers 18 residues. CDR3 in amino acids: CASSRSFRRGQGTHEQYF. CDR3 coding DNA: TGTGCCAGCAGCCGCTCCTTTCGGAGGGGACAGGGAACCCACGAGCAGTACTTC.